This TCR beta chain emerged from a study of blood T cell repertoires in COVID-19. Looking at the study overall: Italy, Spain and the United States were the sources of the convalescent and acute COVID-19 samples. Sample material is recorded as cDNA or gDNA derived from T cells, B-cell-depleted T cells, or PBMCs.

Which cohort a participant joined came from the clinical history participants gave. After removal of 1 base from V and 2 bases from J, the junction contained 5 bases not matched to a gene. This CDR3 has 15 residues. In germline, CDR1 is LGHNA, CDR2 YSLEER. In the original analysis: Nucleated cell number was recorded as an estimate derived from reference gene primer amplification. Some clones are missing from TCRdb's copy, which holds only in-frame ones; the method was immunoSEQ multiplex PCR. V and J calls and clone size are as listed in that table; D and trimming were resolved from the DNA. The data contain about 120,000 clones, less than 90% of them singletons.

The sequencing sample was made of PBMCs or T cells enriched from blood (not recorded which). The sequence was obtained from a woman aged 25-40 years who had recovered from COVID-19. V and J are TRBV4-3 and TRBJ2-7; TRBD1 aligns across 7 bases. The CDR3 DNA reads TGCGCCAGCAGCCAAGCCGAAACAGGGGCCTACGAGCAGTACTTC. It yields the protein CASSQAETGAYEQYF.